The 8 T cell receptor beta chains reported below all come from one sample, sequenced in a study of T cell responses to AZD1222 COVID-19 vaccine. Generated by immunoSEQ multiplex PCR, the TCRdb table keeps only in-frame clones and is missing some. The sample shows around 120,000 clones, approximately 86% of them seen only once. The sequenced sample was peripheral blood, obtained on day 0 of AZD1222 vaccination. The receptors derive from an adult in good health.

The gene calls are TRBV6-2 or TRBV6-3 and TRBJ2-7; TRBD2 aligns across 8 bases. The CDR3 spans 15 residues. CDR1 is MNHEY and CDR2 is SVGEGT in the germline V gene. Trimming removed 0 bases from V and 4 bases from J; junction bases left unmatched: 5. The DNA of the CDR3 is TGTGCCAGCAGTTACTCGGCTAGCGGGCCATACGAGCAGTACTTC. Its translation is CASSYSASGPYEQYF.

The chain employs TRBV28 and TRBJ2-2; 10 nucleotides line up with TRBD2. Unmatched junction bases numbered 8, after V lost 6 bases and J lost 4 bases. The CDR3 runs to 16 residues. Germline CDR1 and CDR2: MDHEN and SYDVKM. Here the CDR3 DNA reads TGTGCCAGCAGACGGCCGGGACTAGCGATCACCGGGGAGCTGTTTTTT. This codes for CASRRPGLAITGELFF.

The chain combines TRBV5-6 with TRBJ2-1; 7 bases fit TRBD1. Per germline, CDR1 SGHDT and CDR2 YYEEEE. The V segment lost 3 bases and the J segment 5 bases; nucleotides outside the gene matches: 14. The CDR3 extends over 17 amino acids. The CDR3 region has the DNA TGTGCCAGCAGCTGGCAGGGGGTTCGCATCTTGGACAATGAGCAGTTCTTC. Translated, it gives CASSWQGVRILDNEQFF.

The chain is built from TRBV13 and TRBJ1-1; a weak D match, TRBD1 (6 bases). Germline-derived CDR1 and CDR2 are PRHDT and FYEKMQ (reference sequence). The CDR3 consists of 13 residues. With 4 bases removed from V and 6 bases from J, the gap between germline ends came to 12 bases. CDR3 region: CASSSTGRAEAFF. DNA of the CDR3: TGTGCCAGCAGCTCCACAGGGAGGGCTGAAGCTTTCTTT.

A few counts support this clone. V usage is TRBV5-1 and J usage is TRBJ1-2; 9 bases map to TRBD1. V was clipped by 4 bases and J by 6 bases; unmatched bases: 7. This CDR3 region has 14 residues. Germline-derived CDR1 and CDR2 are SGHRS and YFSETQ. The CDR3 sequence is CASSEGDRANGYTF. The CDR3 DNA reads TGCGCCAGCAGCGAGGGGGACAGGGCAAATGGCTACACCTTC.

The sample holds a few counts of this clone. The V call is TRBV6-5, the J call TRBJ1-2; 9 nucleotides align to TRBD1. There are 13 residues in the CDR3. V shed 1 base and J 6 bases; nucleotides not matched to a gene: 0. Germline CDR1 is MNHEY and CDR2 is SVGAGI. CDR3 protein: CASSYWDRDGYTF. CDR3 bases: TGTGCCAGCAGTTACTGGGACAGGGATGGCTACACCTTC.

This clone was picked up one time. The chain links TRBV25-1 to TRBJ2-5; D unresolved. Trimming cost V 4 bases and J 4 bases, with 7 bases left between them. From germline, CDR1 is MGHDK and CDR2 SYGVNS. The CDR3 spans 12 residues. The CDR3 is CASSVYGETQYF. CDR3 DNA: TGTGCCAGCAGTGTCTACGGAGAGACCCAGTACTTC.

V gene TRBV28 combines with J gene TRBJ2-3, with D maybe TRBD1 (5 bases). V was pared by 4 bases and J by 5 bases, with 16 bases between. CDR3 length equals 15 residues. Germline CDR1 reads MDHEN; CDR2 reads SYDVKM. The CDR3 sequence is CASSSQGEGLDTQYF. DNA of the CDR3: TGTGCCAGCAGTTCCCAAGGGGAAGGTTTAGATACGCAGTATTTT.